This T cell receptor beta chain appears in the sequencing data of a study of control samples from healthy donors and cancer patients. CDR1 and CDR2 (germline): SGDLS, YYNGEE. Trimming cost V 5 bases and J 0 bases, with 14 bases left between them. The CDR3 is 15 residues long. Generated by immunoSEQ multiplex PCR, the TCRdb table keeps only in-frame clones and is missing some. The repertoire holds 150,000 to 200,000 clones, with roughly 90% as singletons. Sequenced sample: blood. The clonotype comes from a man aged 25-40 years in good health. This chain connects TRBV9 to TRBJ1-1; maybe TRBD1 (6 bases). The CDR3 nucleotides are TGTGCCAGCAGGAGGGGGGACACCATGAACACTGAAGCTTTCTTT. It yields the protein CASRRGDTMNTEAFF.